This passage covers 13 T cell receptor beta chains from one sample sequenced in a study of Graves' ophthalmopathy and Graves' hyperthyroidism. Transcripts of RNA were the source for amplifying TCR beta CDR3 regions. Second-round multiplex PCR came after first-round RT-PCR with HTBI primers. TCRdb re-analysed the multiplex PCR reads in MiXCR, keeping a single row per CDR3 protein. The sample has more than 300,000 distinct CDR3 sequences, approximately 18% seen once. Sequencing was carried out using peripheral blood. All receptors come from an adult woman with stable Graves' hyperthyroidism.

This clonotype was recorded many times. The chain joins TRBV27 to TRBJ2-7; 7 nucleotides agree with TRBD1. Germline V CDR1 and CDR2: MNHEY, SMNVEV (reference sequence). The V segment lost 4 bases and the J segment 3 bases; nucleotides outside the gene matches: 3. The CDR3 is made up of 13 amino acids. The CDR3 here is CASSSQGDYEQYF. CDR3 bases: TGTGCCAGCAGTTCCCAGGGGGACTACGAGCAGTACTTC.

This clonotype occurred many times. V and J are TRBV28 and TRBJ1-1; D ambiguous. The CDR3 runs to 13 residues. CDR1 MDHEN and CDR2 SYDVKM come from the germline V gene. Trimming stripped 6 bases from V and 1 base from J, with 9 bases between. This CDR3 is CASSPLRNTEAFF. In DNA form, the CDR3 reads TGTGCCAGCAGCCCACTGCGGAACACTGAAGCTTTCTTT.

This clonotype was seen many times. V is TRBV28 and J is TRBJ2-3; perhaps TRBD1 as D (6 bases). The CDR3 covers 15 residues. V lost 6 bases and J 3 bases, leaving 16 bases between the germline ends. Germline loops: CDR1 MDHEN, CDR2 SYDVKM. DNA of the CDR3: TGTGCCAGCAGCCGTCTTGACAGGTTGACAGATACGCAGTATTTT. Translating it yields CASSRLDRLTDTQYF. Full variable domain (remainder filled in from reference TRBV28 and TRBJ2-3): DVKVTQSSRYLVKRTGEKVFLECVQDMDHENMFWYRQDPGLGLRLIYFSYDVKMKEKGDIPEGYSVSREKKERFSLILESASTNQTSMYLCASSRLDRLTDTQYFGPGTRLTVL.

The table lists this clonotype with many counts. The chain recombines TRBV6-2 or TRBV6-3 with TRBJ2-7, with 9 bases that match TRBD1. This CDR3 spans 14 amino acids. J was trimmed by 7 bases and V by 4 bases; bases with no gene match: 8. In germline, CDR1 is MNHEY, CDR2 SVGEGT. The CDR3 reads CASSSAGTGLEQYF. CDR3 coding DNA: TGTGCCAGCAGTTCCGCCGGGACAGGGCTTGAGCAGTACTTC.

This clonotype was recorded at least ten times. The V call is TRBV6-2 or TRBV6-3, the J call TRBJ2-5, with TRBD1 as a possible D gene (5 bases). Germline CDR1 is MNHEY and CDR2 is SVGEGT. The V end was cut by 2 bases, the J end by 1 base, with 11 bases between. This CDR3 has 15 amino acids. CDR3 nucleotide sequence: TGTGCCAGCAGTTACGACGGCGACAGCCAAGAGACCCAGTACTTC. This gives the protein CASSYDGDSQETQYF.

This clonotype was recorded at least ten times. The chain joins TRBV6-5 to TRBJ2-7; tentative D call: TRBD1 (5 bases). In germline, CDR1 is MNHEY, CDR2 SVGAGI. The CDR3 is 13 amino acids. Trimming took 0 bases from V and 6 from J, leaving 9 bases between them. In DNA form, the CDR3 reads TGTGCCAGCAGTTACTCGAAAGGGGCCGAGCAGTACTTC. It codes for CASSYSKGAEQYF.

The chain links TRBV7-6 to TRBJ2-5, with 12 bases lining up with TRBD2. The germline V gene has CDR1 SGHVS and CDR2 FNYEAQ. The trim removed 4 bases at V and 2 bases at J, leaving 5 bases unmatched. CDR3 length equals 16 residues. The CDR3 DNA follows: TGTGCCAGCAGCTCCTTTGGGACTAGCGGGCAAGAGACCCAGTACTTC. Its protein product is CASSSFGTSGQETQYF.

This clonotype was seen a few times. The CDR3 here is CASSQGGLLVETQYF. Here the CDR3 DNA reads TGTGCCAGCAGTCAGGGGGGTCTTCTAGTTGAGACCCAGTACTTC. V is TRBV25-1 and J is TRBJ2-5, with D possibly TRBD1 on 7 matching bases. The CDR3 is made up of 15 amino acids. V was cut by 5 bases and J by 5 bases, with 18 bases left in between. Germline CDR1 reads MGHDK; CDR2 reads SYGVNS.

This clonotype came up many times. V is TRBV6-2 or TRBV6-3 and J is TRBJ1-1; no definite D call. The germline V and J ends were trimmed by 6 bases and 4 bases, with 15 bases remaining between them. This CDR3 is built from 14 residues. Germline V gene data show CDR1 as MNHEY and CDR2 as SVGEGT. This CDR3 is CASRDPRGITEAFF. The CDR3, as DNA: TGTGCCAGCAGGGACCCCCGGGGAATCACTGAAGCTTTCTTT.

The table lists this clonotype with a few counts. The chain couples TRBV6-1 to TRBJ1-3; D gene uncertain. Trimming cost V 8 bases and J 2 bases, with 16 bases left between them. Germline CDR1 reads MNHNS; CDR2 reads SASEGT. This CDR3 spans 15 amino acids. The CDR3 here is CASVLFGATGNTIYF. The CDR3 DNA follows: TGTGCCAGCGTCCTCTTTGGAGCTACTGGAAACACCATATATTTT.

J is TRBJ1-5 and V is TRBV5-1; tentative D call: TRBD1 (5 bases). The CDR3 length is 14 residues. Germline loops: CDR1 SGHRS, CDR2 YFSETQ. The V and J ends lost 4 bases and 0 bases respectively, with 8 bases between them. In nucleotides, the CDR3 is TGCGCCAGCAGCACAGGAGCTAGCAATCAGCCCCAGCATTTT. Translation gives CASSTGASNQPQHF.

This CDR3 reads CASRQERPLHF. Here the CDR3 DNA reads TGTGCCAGCAGGCAGGAAAGGCCCCTCCACTTT. The gene calls are TRBV28 and TRBJ1-6; D not resolved. Trimming cost V 6 bases and J 13 bases, with 10 bases left between them. The CDR3 loop spans 11 amino acids. The germline V gene has CDR1 MDHEN and CDR2 SYDVKM.

This clonotype was detected many times. A much more abundant neighbour one base away suggests this may be a read error. J is TRBJ2-7 and V is TRBV28; 7 bases are a match to TRBD1. The V and J ends lost 8 bases and 5 bases, in that order; junction bases with no gene match: 12. Per the germline V gene, CDR1 is MDHEN and CDR2 is SYDVKM. The CDR3 extends over 14 amino acids. The CDR3 spells CASGTDRARDEQYF. CDR3 DNA: TGTGCCAGCGGAACTGACAGGGCGAGAGACGAGCAGTACTTC.